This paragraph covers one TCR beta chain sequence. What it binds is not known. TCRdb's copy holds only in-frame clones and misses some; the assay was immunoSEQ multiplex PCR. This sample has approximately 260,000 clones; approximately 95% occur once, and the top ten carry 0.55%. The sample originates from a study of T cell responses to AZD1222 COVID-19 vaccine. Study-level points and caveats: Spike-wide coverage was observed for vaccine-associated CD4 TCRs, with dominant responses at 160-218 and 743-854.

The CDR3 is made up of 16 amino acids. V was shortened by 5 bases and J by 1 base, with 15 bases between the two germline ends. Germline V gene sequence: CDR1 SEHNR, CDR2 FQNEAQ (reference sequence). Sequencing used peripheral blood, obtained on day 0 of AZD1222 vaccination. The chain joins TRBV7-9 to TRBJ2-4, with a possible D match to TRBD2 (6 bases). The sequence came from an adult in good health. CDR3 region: CASSLGPRGAKNIQYF. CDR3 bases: TGTGCCAGCAGCCTTGGCCCTCGGGGGGCCAAAAACATTCAGTACTTC. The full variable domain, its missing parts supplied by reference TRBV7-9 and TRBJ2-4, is DTGVSQNPRHKITKRGQNVTFRCDPISEHNRLYWYRQTLGQGPEFLTYFQNEAQLEKSRLLSDRFSAERPKGSFSTLEIQRTEQGDSAMYLCASSLGPRGAKNIQYFGAGTRLSVL.